The clone carrying this T cell receptor (beta chain) was seen a single time. The antigen is unknown. The data are from a study of vaccination effects on CD4 cells after COVID-19. The data were produced by immunoSEQ multiplex PCR, yet TCRdb's version contains in-frame clones alone and is incomplete. The sample yields under 45,000 clones, under 75% seen once. Whole-study results and caveats: Late after vaccination, infection- and vaccine-induced clones showed marked clonal contraction.

Sequencing was preceded by expansion of antigen-specific CD4+ T cells with viral peptide pools in the ViraFEST assay. Isolating CD4+ T cells followed approximately nine days of culture. Previously uninfected by SARS-CoV-2, the vaccine recipients also showed negative nucleocapsid antibodies. V lost 2 bases and J lost 1; bases outside the gene matches: 9. The length of the CDR3 is 18 residues. Germline assignment: CDR1 SGHNT and CDR2 YYREEE (reference sequence). The source material was CD4+ T cells from PBMCs cultured with HCoV-OC43 spike peptides, sampled before COVID-19 vaccination. Stated subset: HCoV-OC43 spike overlapping peptide pool stimulation. This sequence originates from a human donor who received a COVID-19 vaccine. The chain combines TRBV5-4 with TRBJ2-6, with 7 nucleotides matching TRBD1. CDR3 sequence: CASSFGTAIGSGANVLTF. The CDR3 nucleotides read TGTGCCAGCAGCTTCGGGACAGCCATCGGGTCTGGGGCCAACGTCCTGACTTTC. The whole variable domain, remainder taken from reference TRBV5-4 and TRBJ2-6, is ETGVTQSPTHLIKTRGQQVTLRCSSQSGHNTVSWYQQALGQGPQFIFQYYREEENGRGNFPPRFSGLQFPNYSSELNVNALELDDSALYLCASSFGTAIGSGANVLTFGAGSRLTVL.